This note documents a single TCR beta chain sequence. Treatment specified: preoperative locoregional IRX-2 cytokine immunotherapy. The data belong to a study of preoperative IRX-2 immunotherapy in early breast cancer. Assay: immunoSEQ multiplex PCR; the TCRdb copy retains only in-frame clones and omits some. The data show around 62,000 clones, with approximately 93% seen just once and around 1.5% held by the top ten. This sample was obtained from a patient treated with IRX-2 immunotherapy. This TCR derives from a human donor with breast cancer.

CDR3 sequence reads: CASSPRTSGIPSTSSYNEQFF. CDR3 bases: TGCGCCAGCAGCCCGAGGACTAGCGGGATCCCATCTACCAGCTCCTACAATGAGCAGTTCTTC. The V call is TRBV5-1, the J call TRBJ2-1; 12 positions agree with TRBD2. Germline V gives CDR1 SGHRS, CDR2 YFSETQ. This CDR3 is built from 21 residues. Germline trimming cut 4 bases from V and 0 bases from J; bases unmatched to any gene: 17. Variable domain in full (rest from reference TRBV5-1 and TRBJ2-1): KAGVTQTPRYLIKTRGQQVTLSCSPISGHRSVSWYQQTPGQGLQFLFEYFSETQRNKGNFPGRFSGRQFSNSRSEMNVSTLELGDSALYLCASSPRTSGIPSTSSYNEQFFGPGTRLTVL.